The clone carrying this T cell receptor (beta chain) was counted only a few times. Its specificity is not known. Germline V gene sequence: CDR1 SGHTA, CDR2 FQGTGA. Germline trimming cut 5 bases from V and 4 bases from J; bases unmatched to any gene: 9. The CDR3 sequence is 17 residues long. The data derive from a study of cytomegalovirus exposure and HLA in healthy donors. Study-level points and caveats: Later on, analysis showed that most CMV-associated TCR beta chains appeared to be HLA-restricted. Earlier analysis looked at TCR beta V segments, and most were productive about 87% or about 30% of the time.

The PCR used 60 Vbeta and 13 Jbeta primers. Some clones are missing from TCRdb's copy, which holds only in-frame ones; the method was immunoSEQ multiplex PCR. The table shows tens of thousands of clones, with 55% to 75% occurring only once. The source of this sequence is a woman in her forties in good health and CMV-seropositive. The chain uses TRBV7-3 and TRBJ2-1; 12 bases map to TRBD2. The sample taken for sequencing was PBMCs. The CDR3 spells CASSPRATSGGYNEQFF. CDR3 in DNA: TGTGCCAGCAGCCCGCGTGCGACTAGCGGGGGATACAATGAGCAGTTCTTC.